The clone carrying this T cell receptor (beta chain) has a count of ten or more. This entry belongs to a study of T-cell reconstitution after alpha-beta-depleted transplantation in children. Germline CDR1 reads SGHAT; CDR2 reads FQNNGV. The CDR3 spans 11 residues. V lost 2 bases and J 10 bases, leaving 6 bases between the germline ends. Unique molecular identifiers were incorporated when the TCRbeta library was constructed. TCRdb reprocessed the PCR reads via MiXCR and lists one record per CDR3 protein. Of about 610,000 distinct CDR3 sequences listed, 10% to 13% are singletons. This clonotype originated in a human donor who donated a stem cell graft to a child with acute myeloid leukemia. Sequenced here: PBMCs from the stem cell graft donor, sampled from the stem cell graft. J is TRBJ2-1 and V is TRBV11-2; D is undetermined. In DNA form, the CDR3 reads TGTGCCAGCAGCTTAACCGGGGAGCAGTTCTTC. The encoded protein is CASSLTGEQFF.